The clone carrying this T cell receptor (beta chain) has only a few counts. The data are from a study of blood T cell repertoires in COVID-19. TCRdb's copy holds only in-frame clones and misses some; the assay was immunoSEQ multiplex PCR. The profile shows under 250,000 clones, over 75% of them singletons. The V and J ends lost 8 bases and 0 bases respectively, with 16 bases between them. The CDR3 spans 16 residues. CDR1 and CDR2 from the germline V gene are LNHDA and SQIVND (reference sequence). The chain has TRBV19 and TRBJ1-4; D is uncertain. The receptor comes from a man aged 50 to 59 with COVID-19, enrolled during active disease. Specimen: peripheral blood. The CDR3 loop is CASCRLIGTTNEKLFF. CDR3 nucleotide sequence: TGTGCCAGTTGCCGACTAATAGGAACAACTAATGAAAAACTGTTTTTT.